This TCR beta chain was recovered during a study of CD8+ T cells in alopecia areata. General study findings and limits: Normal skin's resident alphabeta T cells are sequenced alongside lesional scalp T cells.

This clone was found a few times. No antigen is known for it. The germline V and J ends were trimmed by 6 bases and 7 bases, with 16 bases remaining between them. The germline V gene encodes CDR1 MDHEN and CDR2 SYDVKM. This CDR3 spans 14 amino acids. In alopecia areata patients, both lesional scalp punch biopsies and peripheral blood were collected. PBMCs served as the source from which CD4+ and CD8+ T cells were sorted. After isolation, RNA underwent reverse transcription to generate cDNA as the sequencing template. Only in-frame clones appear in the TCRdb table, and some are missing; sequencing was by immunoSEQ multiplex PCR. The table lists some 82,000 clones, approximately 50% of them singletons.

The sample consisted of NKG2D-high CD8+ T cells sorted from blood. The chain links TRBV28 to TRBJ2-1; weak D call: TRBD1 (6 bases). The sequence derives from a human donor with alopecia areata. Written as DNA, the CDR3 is TGTGCCAGCAGCCTTAGGGGGAAGAGAAATGAGCAGTTCTTC. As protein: CASSLRGKRNEQFF.